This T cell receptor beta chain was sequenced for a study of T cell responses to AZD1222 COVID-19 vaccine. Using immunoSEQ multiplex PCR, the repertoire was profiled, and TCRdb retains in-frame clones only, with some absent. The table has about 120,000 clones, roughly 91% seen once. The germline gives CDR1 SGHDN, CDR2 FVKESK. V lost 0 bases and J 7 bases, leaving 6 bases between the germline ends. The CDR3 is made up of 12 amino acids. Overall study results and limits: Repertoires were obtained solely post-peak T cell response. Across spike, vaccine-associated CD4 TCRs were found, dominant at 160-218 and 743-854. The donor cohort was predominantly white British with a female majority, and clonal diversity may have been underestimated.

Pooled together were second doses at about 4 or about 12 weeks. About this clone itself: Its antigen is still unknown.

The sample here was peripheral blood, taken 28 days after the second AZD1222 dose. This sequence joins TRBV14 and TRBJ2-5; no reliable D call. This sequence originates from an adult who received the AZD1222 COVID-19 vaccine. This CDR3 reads CASSQDRRTQYF. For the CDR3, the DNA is TGTGCCAGCAGCCAAGATCGAAGGACCCAGTACTTC.